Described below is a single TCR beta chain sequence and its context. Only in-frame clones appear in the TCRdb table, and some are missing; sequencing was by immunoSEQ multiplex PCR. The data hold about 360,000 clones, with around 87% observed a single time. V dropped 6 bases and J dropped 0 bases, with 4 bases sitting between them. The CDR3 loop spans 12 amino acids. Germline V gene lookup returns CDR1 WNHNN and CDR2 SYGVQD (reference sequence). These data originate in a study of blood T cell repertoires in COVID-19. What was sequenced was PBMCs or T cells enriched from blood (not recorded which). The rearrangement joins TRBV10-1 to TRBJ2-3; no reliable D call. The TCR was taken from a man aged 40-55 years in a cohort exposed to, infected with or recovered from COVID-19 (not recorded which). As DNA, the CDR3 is TGCGCCAGCAGCTCGAGCACAGATACGCAGTATTTT. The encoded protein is CASSSSTDTQYF.